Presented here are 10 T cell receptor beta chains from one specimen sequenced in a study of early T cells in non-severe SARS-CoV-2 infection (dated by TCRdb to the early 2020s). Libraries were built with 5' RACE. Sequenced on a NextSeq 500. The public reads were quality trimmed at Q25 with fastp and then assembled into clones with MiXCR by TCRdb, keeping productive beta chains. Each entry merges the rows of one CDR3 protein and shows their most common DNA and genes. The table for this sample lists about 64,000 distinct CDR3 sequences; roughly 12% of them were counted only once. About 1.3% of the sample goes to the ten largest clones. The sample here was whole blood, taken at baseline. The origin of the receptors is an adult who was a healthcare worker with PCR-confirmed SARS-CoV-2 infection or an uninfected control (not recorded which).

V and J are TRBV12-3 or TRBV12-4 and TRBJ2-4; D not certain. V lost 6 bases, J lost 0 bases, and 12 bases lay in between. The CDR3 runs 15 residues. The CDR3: CASSSDRLAKNIQYF. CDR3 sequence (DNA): TGTGCCAGCAGCTCGGACCGGTTAGCCAAAAACATTCAGTACTTC.

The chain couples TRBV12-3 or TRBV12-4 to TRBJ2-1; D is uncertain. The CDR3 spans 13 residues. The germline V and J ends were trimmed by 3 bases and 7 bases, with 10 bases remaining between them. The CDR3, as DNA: TGTGCCAGCAGTTTGCCGGTCAGGAATGAGCAGTTCTTC. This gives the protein CASSLPVRNEQFF.

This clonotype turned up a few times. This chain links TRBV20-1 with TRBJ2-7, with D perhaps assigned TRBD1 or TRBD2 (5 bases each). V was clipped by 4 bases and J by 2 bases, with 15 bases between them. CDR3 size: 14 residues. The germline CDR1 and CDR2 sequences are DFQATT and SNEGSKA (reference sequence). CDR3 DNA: TGCAGTGCTACCGACAGACGAGGGACCTACGAGCAGTACTTC. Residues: CSATDRRGTYEQYF.

The CDR3 is CASSLKEGTEAFF. The CDR3 nucleotides are TGTGCCAGCAGCTTAAAGGAGGGGACTGAAGCTTTCTTT. The chain combines TRBV7-2 with TRBJ1-1, with D possibly TRBD1 on 5 matching bases. Germline V gene lookup returns CDR1 SGHTA and CDR2 FQGNSA. The CDR3 extends over 13 amino acids. V was trimmed by 2 bases and J by 5 bases, leaving 9 bases between them.

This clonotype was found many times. This chain's CDR3 is CASTKGRSRDTQYF. The CDR3 DNA follows: TGTGCCAGCACCAAGGGGAGGTCTAGAGATACGCAGTATTTT. The rearrangement uses TRBV12-3 or TRBV12-4 and TRBJ2-3, with a possible D match to TRBD2 (6 bases). V lost 7 bases and J lost 5, with 16 bases in between. The CDR3 is 14 amino acids.

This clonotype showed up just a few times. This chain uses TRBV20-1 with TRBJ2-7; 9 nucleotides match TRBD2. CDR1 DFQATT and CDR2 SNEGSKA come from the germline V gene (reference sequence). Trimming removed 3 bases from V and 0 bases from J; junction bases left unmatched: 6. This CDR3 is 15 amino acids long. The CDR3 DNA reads TGCAGTGCTAGGGACGAGCGGGGGGCCTCCTACGAGCAGTACTTC. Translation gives CSARDERGASYEQYF.

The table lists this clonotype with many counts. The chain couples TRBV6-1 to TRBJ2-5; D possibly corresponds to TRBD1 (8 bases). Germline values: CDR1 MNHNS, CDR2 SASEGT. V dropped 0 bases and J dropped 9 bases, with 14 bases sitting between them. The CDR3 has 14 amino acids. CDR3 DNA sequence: TGTGCCAGCAGTGAAGCGTGGACAGGGAGGGCCCAGTACTTC. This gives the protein CASSEAWTGRAQYF.

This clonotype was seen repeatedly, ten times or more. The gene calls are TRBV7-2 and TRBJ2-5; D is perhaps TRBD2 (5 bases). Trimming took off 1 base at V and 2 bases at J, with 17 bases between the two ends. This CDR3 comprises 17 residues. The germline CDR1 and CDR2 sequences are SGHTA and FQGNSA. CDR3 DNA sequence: TGTGCCAGCAGCTTAGTAATTATCGCGGGTCGACAAGAGACCCAGTACTTC. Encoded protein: CASSLVIIAGRQETQYF.

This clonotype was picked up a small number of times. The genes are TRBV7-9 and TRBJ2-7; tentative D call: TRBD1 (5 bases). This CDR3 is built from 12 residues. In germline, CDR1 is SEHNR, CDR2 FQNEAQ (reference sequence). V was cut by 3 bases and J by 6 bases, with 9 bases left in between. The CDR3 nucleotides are TGTGCCAGCAGCTTTAGCACAGGCGAGCAGTACTTC. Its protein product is CASSFSTGEQYF.

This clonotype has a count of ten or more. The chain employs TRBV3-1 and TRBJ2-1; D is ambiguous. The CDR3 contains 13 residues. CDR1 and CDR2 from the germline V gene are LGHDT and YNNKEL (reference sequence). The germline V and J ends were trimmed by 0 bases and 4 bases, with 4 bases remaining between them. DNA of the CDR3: TGTGCCAGCAGCCAAGACAGGTACAATGAGCAGTTCTTC. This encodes CASSQDRYNEQFF.